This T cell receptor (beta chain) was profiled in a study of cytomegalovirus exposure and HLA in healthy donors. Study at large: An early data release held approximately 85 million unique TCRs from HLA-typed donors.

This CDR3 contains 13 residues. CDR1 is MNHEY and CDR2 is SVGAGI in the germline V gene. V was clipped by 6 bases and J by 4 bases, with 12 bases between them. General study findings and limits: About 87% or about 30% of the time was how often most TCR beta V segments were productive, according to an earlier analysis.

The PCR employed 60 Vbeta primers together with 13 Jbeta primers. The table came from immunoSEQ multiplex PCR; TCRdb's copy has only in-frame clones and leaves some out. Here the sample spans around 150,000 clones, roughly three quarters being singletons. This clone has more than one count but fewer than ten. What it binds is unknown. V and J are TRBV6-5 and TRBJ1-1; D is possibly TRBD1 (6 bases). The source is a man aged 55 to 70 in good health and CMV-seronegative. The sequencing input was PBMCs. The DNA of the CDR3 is TGTGCCAGCAGGACCAGGGGTTTCACTGAAGCTTTCTTT. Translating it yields CASRTRGFTEAFF.